The subject of this entry is one TCR beta chain. Its specificity is unknown. The germline gives CDR1 SGHNT, CDR2 YYREEE (reference sequence). The CDR3 extends over 16 amino acids. The V gene end was trimmed by 7 bases and the J gene end by 0 bases; junction bases not matched to a gene: 9. It was autoimmune disease history or systemic immunosuppression that excluded patients. Peripheral blood came from all dose cohorts at three timepoints. These data are taken from a study of OX40 agonist ivuxolimab in advanced cancers. Overall study results and limits: With doses of 0.1-3.0 mg/kg, partial responders showed among the lowest clonal expansion.

Sequencing was performed with immunoSEQ multiplex PCR; in TCRdb, only in-frame clones are kept and a portion is missing. The data show approximately 110,000 clones, 85% to 95% seen once. The input for sequencing was CD4+ or CD8+ T cells sorted from blood, taken in a trial of the OX40 agonist ivuxolimab. V usage is TRBV5-4 and J usage is TRBJ2-1, with TRBD2 matching 8 bases. This clonotype originated in an adult with an advanced solid tumor such as melanoma, head and neck, liver or kidney cancer. This CDR3 reads CASGPAGVSSYNEQFF. CDR3 nucleotide sequence: TGTGCCAGCGGTCCAGCGGGAGTGAGCTCCTACAATGAGCAGTTCTTC. Full variable domain (remainder filled in from reference TRBV5-4 and TRBJ2-1): ETGVTQSPTHLIKTRGQQVTLRCSSQSGHNTVSWYQQALGQGPQFIFQYYREEENGRGNFPPRFSGLQFPNYSSELNVNALELDDSALYLCASGPAGVSSYNEQFFGPGTRLTVL.